This T cell receptor beta chain emerged from a study of T-cell reconstitution after alpha-beta-depleted transplantation in children. The authors prepared the TCRbeta library with unique molecular identifiers. MiXCR was run by TCRdb on the PCR reads, yielding one entry per CDR3 protein. This table has around 600,000 distinct CDR3 sequences, roughly 15% appearing once. From germline, CDR1 is MDHEN and CDR2 SYDVKM. Trimming pared 7 bases from V and 0 bases from J, leaving 13 bases between. The CDR3 sequence is 14 residues long. The table lists this clonotype with many counts. This chain connects TRBV28 to TRBJ2-7; D perhaps matches TRBD2 (5 bases). The sequence was obtained from a human donor who donated a stem cell graft to a child with acute myeloid leukemia. The material was PBMCs from the stem cell graft donor, obtained from the stem cell graft. Here the CDR3 DNA reads TGTGCCAGCACCACCACGGGGAGCTCCTACGAGCAGTACGTC. Protein sequence: CASTTTGSSYEQYV.